This T cell receptor (beta chain) was recovered during a study of molecular identifiers for immune sequencing clone quantification. Both previously described methods and listed TCR primers were employed to make bulk TCR libraries. A single record per CDR3 protein comes from TCRdb applying MiXCR to the PCR reads. The sample comprises about 68,000 distinct CDR3 sequences, roughly 18% of which are singletons, and roughly 1.5% rests with the top ten. Trimming took off 3 bases at V and 6 bases at J, with 8 bases between the two ends. From germline, CDR1 is LNHDA and CDR2 SQIVND (reference sequence). The CDR3 spans 12 residues. In regard to this clonotype: No antigen is known for it. A much larger clone is a single base away; this may be a read error.

Study conclusions and caveats: More than 97% of effector molecules, versus under 1% of naive-cell molecules, belonged to clones above 20 RNA copies.

The sample consisted of naive CD8+ T cells from blood, with Jurkat cell RNA spiked in. Subset given: FACS-sorted CD8+CD4-CCR7+CD45RA+ naive T cells. The sequence came from a human donor in good health. Some libraries in this study had Jurkat cell RNA spiked in. V and J are TRBV19 and TRBJ1-1; no clear D. CDR3 in amino acids: CASSIPGPEAFF. The CDR3 nucleotides are TGTGCCAGTAGTATTCCAGGTCCTGAAGCTTTCTTT.